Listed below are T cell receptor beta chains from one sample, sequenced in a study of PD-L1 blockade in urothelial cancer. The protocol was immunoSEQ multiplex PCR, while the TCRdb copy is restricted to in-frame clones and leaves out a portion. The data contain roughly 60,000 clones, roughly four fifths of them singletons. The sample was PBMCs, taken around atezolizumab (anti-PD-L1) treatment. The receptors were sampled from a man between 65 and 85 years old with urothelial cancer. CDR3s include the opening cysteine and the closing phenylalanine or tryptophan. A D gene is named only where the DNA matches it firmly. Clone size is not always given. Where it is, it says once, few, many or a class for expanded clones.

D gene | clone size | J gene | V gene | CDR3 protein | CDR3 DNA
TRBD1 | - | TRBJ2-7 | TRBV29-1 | CSVENRTGPRSNEQYF | TGCAGCGTTGAGAACAGGACAGGGCCCCGATCCAACGAGCAGTACTTC
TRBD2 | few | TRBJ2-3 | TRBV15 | CATSSLAGDRDTQYF | TGTGCCACCAGCAGCTTAGCGGGTGATCGGGATACGCAGTATTTT
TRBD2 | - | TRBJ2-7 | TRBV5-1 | CASSPLDEQTSGSLFEQYF | TGCGCCAGCAGCCCCCTTGATGAGCAGACTAGCGGGAGTTTATTTGAGCAGTACTTC
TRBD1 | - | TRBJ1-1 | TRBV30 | CAWLQGGTEAFF | TGTGCCTGGCTACAGGGGGGCACTGAAGCTTTCTTT
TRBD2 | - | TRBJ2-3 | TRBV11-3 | CASSSGLVGEDTQYF | TGTGCCAGCAGCTCGGGACTAGTAGGGGAAGATACGCAGTATTTT
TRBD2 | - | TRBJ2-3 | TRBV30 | CAWKWNSAGDLGTDTQYF | TGTGCCTGGAAATGGAATTCGGCGGGAGACCTAGGCACAGATACGCAGTATTTT
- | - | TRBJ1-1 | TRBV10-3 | CAISEKLQWNTEAFF | TGTGCCATCAGTGAGAAGCTACAGTGGAACACTGAAGCTTTCTTT
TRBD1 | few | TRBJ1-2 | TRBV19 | CASSPDRGRVDGYTF | TGTGCCAGTAGTCCTGACAGGGGGCGCGTCGATGGCTACACCTTC
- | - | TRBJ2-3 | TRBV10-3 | CAISESTGRGDTQYF | TGTGCCATCAGTGAGTCCACCGGGAGAGGAGATACGCAGTATTTT
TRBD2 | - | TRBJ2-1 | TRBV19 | CASSIGSGSYNEQFF | TGTGCCAGTAGTATCGGTAGCGGGAGCTACAATGAGCAGTTCTTC
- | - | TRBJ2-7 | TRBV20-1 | CSASMSSEQYF | TGCAGTGCTAGTATGAGTTCCGAGCAGTACTTC
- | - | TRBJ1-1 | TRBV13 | CASSEGGGDTEAFF | TGTGCCAGCAGCGAGGGAGGAGGAGACACTGAAGCTTTCTTT
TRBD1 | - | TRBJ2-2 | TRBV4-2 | CASSPRDRGTGELFF | TGTGCCAGCAGCCCCCGGGACAGGGGCACCGGGGAGCTGTTTTTT
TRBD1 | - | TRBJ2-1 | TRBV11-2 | CASSPGQGVYNEQFF | TGTGCCAGCAGTCCGGGACAGGGGGTTTACAATGAGCAGTTCTTC
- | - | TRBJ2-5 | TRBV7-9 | CASSFSYSQETQYF | TGTGCCAGCAGCTTTTCGTACAGTCAAGAGACCCAGTACTTC
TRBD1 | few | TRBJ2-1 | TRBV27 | CASTRDRVSNEQFF | TGTGCCAGCACCAGAGACAGGGTGAGCAATGAGCAGTTCTTC
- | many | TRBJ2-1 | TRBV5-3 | CARSLARNYRVDSNEQFF | TGTGCCAGAAGCTTGGCGAGGAACTACAGGGTAGATTCGAATGAGCAGTTCTTC